This T cell receptor (beta chain) was documented in a study of blood T cell repertoires in COVID-19. Study-wide context: T cells, B-cell-depleted T cells, or PBMCs supplied cDNA or gDNA.

The CDR3 is 18 amino acids. In germline, CDR1 is LNHDA, CDR2 SQIVND (reference sequence). V dropped 5 bases and J dropped 4 bases, with 24 bases sitting between them. Per the study methods: Nucleated cell number was recorded as an estimate derived from reference gene primer amplification. Libraries were prepared by immunoSEQ multiplex PCR; TCRdb keeps only in-frame clonotypes and omits some of them. From that table come the V and J calls and clone size; the DNA was used to work out D and trimming. The table records about half a million clones, approximately 83% of them present only once. The V call is TRBV19, the J call TRBJ2-1, with D perhaps matching TRBD2 (5 bases). Sequencing was performed on peripheral blood. This sequence was found in a human donor in a cohort sampled during active COVID-19. DNA for the CDR3: TGTGCCAGTAGTCACCCGGGGATCGGACGCGTTGGTTACAATGAGCAGTTCTTC. Its translation: CASSHPGIGRVGYNEQFF.